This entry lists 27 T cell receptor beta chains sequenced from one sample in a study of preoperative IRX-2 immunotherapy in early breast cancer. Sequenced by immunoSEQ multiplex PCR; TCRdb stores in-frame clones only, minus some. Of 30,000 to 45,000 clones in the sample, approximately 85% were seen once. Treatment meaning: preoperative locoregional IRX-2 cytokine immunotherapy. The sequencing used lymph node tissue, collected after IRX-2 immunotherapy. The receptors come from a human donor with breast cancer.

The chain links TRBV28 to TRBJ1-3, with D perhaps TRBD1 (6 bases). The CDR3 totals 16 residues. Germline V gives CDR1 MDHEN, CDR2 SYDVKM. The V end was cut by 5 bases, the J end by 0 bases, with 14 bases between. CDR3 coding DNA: TGTGCCAGCAGTGTTCGGACAGCTAGCTCTGGAAACACCATATATTTT. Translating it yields CASSVRTASSGNTIYF.

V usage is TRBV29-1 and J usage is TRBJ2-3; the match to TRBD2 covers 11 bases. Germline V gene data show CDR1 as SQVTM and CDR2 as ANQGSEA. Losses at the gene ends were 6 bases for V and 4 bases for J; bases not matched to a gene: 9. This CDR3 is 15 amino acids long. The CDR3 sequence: CSVRSSGGLSDTQYF. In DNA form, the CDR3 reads TGCAGCGTCCGTTCTAGCGGGGGGTTGTCAGATACGCAGTATTTT.

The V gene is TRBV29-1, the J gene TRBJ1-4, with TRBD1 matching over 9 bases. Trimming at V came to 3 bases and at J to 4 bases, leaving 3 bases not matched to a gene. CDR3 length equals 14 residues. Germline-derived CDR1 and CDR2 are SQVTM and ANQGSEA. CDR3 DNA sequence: TGCAGCGTTGATGCGGGACAGGGTAATGAAAAACTGTTTTTT. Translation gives CSVDAGQGNEKLFF.

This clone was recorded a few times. The CDR3 coding sequence is TGCGCCAGCAGTCAAGGACTAGCGGGGCCTAGCACAGATACGCAGTATTTT. This encodes CASSQGLAGPSTDTQYF. The gene calls are TRBV23-1 and TRBJ2-3, with 12 bases that match TRBD2. TRBV23-1 belongs to the ORF category, with a function that is uncertain. This CDR3 has 17 amino acids. Trimming removed 2 bases from V and 0 bases from J; junction bases left unmatched: 3.

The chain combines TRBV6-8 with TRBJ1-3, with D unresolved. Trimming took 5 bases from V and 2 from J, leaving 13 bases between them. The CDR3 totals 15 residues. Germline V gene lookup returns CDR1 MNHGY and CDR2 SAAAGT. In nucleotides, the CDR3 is TGTGCCAGCAGTCTTCGGGAGGGTACTGGAAACACCATATATTTT. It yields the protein CASSLREGTGNTIYF.

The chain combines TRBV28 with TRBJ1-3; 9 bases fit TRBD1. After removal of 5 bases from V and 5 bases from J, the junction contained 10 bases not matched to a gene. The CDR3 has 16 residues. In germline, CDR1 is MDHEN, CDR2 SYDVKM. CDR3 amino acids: CASSKIRTGVRNTIYF. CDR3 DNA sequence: TGTGCCAGCAGTAAAATAAGGACAGGGGTTAGAAACACCATATATTTT.

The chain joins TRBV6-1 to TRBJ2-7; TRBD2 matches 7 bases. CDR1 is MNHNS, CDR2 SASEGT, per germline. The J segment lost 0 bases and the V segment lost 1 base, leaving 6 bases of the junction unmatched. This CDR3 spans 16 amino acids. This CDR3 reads CASSEDPLAYSYEQYF. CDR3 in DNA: TGTGCCAGCAGTGAAGACCCACTAGCGTACTCCTACGAGCAGTACTTC.

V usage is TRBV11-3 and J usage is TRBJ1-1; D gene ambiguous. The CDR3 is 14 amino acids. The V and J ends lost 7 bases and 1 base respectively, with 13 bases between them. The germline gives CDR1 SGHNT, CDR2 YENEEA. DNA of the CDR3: TGTGCCAGCACGTTAGGTAGATCGAACACTGAAGCTTTCTTT. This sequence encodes CASTLGRSNTEAFF.

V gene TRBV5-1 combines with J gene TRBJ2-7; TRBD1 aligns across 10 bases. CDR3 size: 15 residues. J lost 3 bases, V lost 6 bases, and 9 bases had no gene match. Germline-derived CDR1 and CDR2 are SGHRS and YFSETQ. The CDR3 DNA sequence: TGCGCCAGCACTCGACGTGGGACAGGGGTCTACGAGCAGTACTTC. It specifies CASTRRGTGVYEQYF.

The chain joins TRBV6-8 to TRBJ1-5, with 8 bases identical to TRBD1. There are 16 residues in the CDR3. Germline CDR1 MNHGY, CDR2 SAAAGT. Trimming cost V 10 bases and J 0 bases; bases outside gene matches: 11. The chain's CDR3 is CAISKTGDNSNQPQHF. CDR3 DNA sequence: TGTGCCATCAGCAAGACAGGGGACAATAGCAATCAGCCCCAGCATTTT.

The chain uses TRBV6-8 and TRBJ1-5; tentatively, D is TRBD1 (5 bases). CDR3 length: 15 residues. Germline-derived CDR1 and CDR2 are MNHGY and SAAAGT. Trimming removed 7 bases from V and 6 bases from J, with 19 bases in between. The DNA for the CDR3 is TGTGCCAGCACATCCATCCAGGGCATCGTTCAGCCCCAGCATTTT. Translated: CASTSIQGIVQPQHF.

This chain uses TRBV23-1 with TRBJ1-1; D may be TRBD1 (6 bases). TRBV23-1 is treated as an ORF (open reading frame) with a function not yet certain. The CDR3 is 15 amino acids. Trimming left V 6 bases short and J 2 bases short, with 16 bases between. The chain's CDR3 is CASSQVIGGNTEAFF. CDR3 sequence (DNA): TGCGCCAGCAGCCAAGTGATAGGGGGAAACACTGAAGCTTTCTTT.

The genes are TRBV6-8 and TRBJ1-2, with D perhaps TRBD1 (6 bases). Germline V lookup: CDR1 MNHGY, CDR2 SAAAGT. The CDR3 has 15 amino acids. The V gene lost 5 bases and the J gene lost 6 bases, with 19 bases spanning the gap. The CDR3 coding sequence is TGTGCCAGCAGTGAGCCCCGGACAGTGCGGGATGGCTACACCTTC. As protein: CASSEPRTVRDGYTF.

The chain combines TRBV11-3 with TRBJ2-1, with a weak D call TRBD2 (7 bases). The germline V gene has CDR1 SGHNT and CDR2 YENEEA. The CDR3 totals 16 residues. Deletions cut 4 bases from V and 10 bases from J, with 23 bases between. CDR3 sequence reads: CASSSRGGSGHREQFF. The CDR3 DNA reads TGTGCCAGCAGCTCGCGCGGGGGATCGGGACACCGGGAGCAGTTCTTC.

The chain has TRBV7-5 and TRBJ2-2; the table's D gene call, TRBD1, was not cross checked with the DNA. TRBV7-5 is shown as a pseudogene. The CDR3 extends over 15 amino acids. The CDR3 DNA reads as TGTGCCAGCAGCGCTCGCCAGGTGAACACCGGGGAGCTGTTTTTT. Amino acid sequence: CASSARQVNTGELFF.

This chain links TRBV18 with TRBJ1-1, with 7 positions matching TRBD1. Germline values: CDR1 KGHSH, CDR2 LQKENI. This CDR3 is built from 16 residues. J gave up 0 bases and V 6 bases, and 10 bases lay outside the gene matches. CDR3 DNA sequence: TGTGCCAGCTCCTACCTTCAGGGGGGGATGAACACTGAAGCTTTCTTT. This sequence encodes CASSYLQGGMNTEAFF. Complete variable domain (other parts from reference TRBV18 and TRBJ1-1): NAGVMQNPRHLVRRRGQEARLRCSPMKGHSHVYWYRQLPEEGLKFMVYLQKENIIDESGMPKERFSAEFPKEGPSILRIQQVVRGDSAAYFCASSYLQGGMNTEAFFGQGTRLTVV.

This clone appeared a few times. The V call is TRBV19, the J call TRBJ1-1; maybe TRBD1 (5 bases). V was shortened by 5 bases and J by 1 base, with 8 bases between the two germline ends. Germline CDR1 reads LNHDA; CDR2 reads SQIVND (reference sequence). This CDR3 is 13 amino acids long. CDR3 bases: TGTGCCAGTAGTCTAGGGGAGAACACTGAAGCTTTCTTT. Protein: CASSLGENTEAFF.

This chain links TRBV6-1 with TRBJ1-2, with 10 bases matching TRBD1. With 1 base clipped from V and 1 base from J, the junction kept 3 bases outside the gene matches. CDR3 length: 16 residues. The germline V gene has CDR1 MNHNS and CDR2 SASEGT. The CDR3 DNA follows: TGTGCCAGCAGTGAAGGCGGACAGGGGGGTAACTATGGCTACACCTTC. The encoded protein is CASSEGGQGGNYGYTF.

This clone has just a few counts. CDR3 in amino acids: CASSPDDEKLFF. CDR3 DNA sequence: TGTGCCAGCTCACCGGATGATGAAAAACTGTTTTTT. The chain employs TRBV18 and TRBJ1-4; D gene ambiguous. V lost 3 bases and J lost 6, with 5 bases in between. Germline CDR1 KGHSH, CDR2 LQKENI. This CDR3 contains 12 residues. The variable domain in full, completed from reference TRBV18 and TRBJ1-4, reads NAGVMQNPRHLVRRRGQEARLRCSPMKGHSHVYWYRQLPEEGLKFMVYLQKENIIDESGMPKERFSAEFPKEGPSILRIQQVVRGDSAAYFCASSPDDEKLFFGSGTQLSVL.

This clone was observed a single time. The CDR3 DNA is TGCGCCAGCAGCGGGACACAGGGTTACGGGACTGAAGCTTTCTTT. Translation gives CASSGTQGYGTEAFF. This chain connects TRBV23-1 to TRBJ1-1; TRBD1 is a possible D gene (6 bases). TRBV23-1 is noted as an ORF with a role that remains uncertain. This CDR3 is built from 15 residues. The V end was cut by 6 bases, the J end by 5 bases, with 19 bases between.

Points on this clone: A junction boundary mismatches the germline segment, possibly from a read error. CDR3 sequence reads: CAISEGTGGKGGLQNEQFF. CDR3 nucleotide sequence: TGTGCCATCAGTGAAGGGACAGGGGGGAAAGGTGGCCTACAAAATGAGCAGTTCTTC. The chain employs TRBV6-1 and TRBJ2-1; 11 bases line up with TRBD1. This CDR3 has 19 amino acids. The germline CDR1 and CDR2 sequences are MNHNS and SASEGT.

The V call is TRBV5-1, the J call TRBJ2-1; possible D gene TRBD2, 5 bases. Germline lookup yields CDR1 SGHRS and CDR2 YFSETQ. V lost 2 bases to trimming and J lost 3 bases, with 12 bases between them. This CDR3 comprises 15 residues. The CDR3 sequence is CASSFRRGSYNEQFF. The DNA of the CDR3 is TGCGCCAGCAGCTTTCGACGGGGAAGCTACAATGAGCAGTTCTTC.

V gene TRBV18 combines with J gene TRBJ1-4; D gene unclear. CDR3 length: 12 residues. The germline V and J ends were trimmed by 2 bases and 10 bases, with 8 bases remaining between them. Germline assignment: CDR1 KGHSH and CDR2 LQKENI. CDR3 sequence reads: CASSPATGKLFF. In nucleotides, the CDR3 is TGTGCCAGCTCACCAGCGACTGGAAAACTGTTTTTT.

CDR3 sequence: CASSLERYTGELFF. Here the CDR3 DNA reads TGTGCCAGCAGCTTAGAGAGGTACACCGGGGAGCTGTTTTTT. The chain uses TRBV11-3 and TRBJ2-2; no definite D call. The CDR3 covers 14 residues. The V end was cut by 0 bases, the J end by 3 bases, with 5 bases between. Germline V gene sequence: CDR1 SGHNT, CDR2 YENEEA.

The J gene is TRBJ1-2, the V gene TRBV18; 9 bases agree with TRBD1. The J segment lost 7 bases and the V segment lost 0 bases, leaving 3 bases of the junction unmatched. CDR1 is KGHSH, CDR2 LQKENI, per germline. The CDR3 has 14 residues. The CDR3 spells CASSPPQGARGYTF. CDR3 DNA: TGTGCCAGCTCACCACCACAGGGGGCGCGTGGCTACACCTTC.

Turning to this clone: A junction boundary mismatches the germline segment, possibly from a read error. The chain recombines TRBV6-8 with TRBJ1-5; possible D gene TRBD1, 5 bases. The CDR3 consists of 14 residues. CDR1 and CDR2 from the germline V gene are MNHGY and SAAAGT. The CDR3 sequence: CATSRPGPAGPQHF. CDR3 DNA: TGTGCCACCAGTCGCCCGGGACCCGCTGGCCCCCAGCATTTT.

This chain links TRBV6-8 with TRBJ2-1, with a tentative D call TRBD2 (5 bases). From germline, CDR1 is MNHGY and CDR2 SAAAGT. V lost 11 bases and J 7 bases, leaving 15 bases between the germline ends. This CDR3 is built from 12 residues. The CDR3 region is CAGHGISNEQFF. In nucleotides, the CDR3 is TGTGCCGGCCACGGGATATCGAATGAGCAGTTCTTC.